This T cell receptor (beta chain) was retrieved from a study of T cells in Graves' hyperthyroidism and ophthalmopathy. TCR beta CDR3 regions were amplified from RNA transcripts. The primer set for the first-round RT-PCR of the TCR CDR3 was HTBI. TCRdb re-derived calls from the multiplex PCR reads in MiXCR, one entry per CDR3 protein. The repertoire holds some 550,000 distinct CDR3 sequences, with 16% as singletons. Germline CDR1 and CDR2: SGHTA and FQGNSA. The CDR3 has 17 amino acids. V lost 0 bases and J lost 1, with 12 bases in between. Investigators excluded patients with uncontrolled infection, other autoimmune disease, pregnancy or lactation.

This sequence was found in a woman in her 40s with Graves' ophthalmopathy. This chain joins TRBV7-2 and TRBJ1-4; weak D call: TRBD1 (5 bases). The sample was blood. The CDR3, as DNA: TGTGCCAGCAGCTTAGCGCTGGGGGATGGAACTAATGAAAAACTGTTTTTT. Translating it yields CASSLALGDGTNEKLFF.